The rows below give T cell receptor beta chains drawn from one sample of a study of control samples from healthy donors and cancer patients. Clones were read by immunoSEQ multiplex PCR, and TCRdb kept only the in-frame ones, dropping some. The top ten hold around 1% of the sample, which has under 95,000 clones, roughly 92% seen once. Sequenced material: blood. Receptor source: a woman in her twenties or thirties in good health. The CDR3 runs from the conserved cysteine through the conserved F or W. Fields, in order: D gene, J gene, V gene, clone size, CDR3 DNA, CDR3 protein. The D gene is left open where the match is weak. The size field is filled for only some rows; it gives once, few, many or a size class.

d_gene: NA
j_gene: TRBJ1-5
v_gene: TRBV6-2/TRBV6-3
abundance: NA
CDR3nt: TGTGCCAGCAGTTACCCCCGGTCAGTGCGGGGCAATCAGCCCCAGCATTTT
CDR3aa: CASSYPRSVRGNQPQHF

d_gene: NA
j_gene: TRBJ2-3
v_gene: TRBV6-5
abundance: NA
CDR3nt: TGTGCCAGCATCATGAATAGGGGGGGCACAGATACGCAGTATTTT
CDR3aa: CASIMNRGGTDTQYF

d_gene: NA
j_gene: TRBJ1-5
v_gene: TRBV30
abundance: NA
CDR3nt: TGTGCCTGGAGTGGCCGGGCCCGGGGGCCCCAGCATTTT
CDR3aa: CAWSGRARGPQHF

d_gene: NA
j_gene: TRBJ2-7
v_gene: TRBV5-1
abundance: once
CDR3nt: TGCGCCAGCAGCTTGGACGTCCCACCCTACGAGCAGTACTTC
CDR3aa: CASSLDVPPYEQYF

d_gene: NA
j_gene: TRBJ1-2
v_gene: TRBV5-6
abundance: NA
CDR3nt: TGTGCCAGCAGCTTGGTTTGGCCTTCCGCCGAGGGCTACACCTTC
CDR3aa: CASSLVWPSAEGYTF

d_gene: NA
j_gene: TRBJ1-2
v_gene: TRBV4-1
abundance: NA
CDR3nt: TGCGCCAGCAGCCCCTCACTCTCGGGGGCGCGAGGCTATGGCTACACCTTC
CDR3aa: CASSPSLSGARGYGYTF

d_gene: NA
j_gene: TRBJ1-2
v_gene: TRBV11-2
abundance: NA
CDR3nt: TGTGCCAGCAGCGGGGAGGGCTATGGCTACACCTTC
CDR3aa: CASSGEGYGYTF

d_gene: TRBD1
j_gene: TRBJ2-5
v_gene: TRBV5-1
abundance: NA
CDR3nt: TGCGCCAGCAGCTTGCAAGGGGGCGCGCGGGAGACCCAGTACTTC
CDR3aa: CASSLQGGARETQYF

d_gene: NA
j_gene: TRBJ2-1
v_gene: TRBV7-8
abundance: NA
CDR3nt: TGTGCCAGCAGCTTAGACCTGGGTGGGCCCCATGAGCAGTTCTTC
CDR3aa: CASSLDLGGPHEQFF

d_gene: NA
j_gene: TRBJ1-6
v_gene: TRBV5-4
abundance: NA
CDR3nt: TGTGCCAGCAGCTTGGGGGGGGCGCGGGGTTCACCCCTCCACTTT
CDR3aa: CASSLGGARGSPLHF